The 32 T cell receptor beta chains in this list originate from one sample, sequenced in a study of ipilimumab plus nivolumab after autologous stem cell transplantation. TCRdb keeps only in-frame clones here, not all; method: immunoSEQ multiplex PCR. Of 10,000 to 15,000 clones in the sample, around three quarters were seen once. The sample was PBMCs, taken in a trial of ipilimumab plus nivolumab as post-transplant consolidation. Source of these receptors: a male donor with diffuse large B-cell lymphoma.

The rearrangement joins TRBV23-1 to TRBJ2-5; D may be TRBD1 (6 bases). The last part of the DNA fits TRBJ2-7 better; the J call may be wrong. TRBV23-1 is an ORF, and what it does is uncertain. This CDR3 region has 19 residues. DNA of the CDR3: TGCGCCAGCAGTCATATCCGGGACACCATACCCTCGCGTAACTACGAGCAGTACTTC. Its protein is CASSHIRDTIPSRNYEQYF.

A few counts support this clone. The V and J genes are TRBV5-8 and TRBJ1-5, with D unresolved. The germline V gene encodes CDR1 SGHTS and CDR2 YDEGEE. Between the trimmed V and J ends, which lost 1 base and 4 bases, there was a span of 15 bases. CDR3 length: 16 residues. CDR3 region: CASSLFLRALNQPQHF. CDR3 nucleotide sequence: TGTGCCAGCAGCTTGTTTTTACGAGCCCTTAATCAGCCCCAGCATTTT.

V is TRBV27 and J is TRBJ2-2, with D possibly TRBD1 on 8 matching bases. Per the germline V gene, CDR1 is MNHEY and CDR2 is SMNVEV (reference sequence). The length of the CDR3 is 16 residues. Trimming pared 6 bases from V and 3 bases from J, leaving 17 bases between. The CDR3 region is CASSYNRGGDTGELFF. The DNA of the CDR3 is TGTGCCAGCAGCTATAACAGGGGGGGGGACACCGGGGAGCTGTTTTTT.

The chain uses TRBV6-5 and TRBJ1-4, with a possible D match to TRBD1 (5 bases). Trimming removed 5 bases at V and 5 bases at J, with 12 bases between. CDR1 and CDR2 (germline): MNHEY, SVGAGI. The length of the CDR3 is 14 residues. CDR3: CASSTTVENEKLFF. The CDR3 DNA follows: TGTGCCAGCAGTACGACAGTGGAAAATGAAAAACTGTTTTTT.

In DNA, the CDR3 is TGCGCCAGCAGCTTGGAGCCAGGGGGCGCGGTAACCGGGGAGCTGTTTTTT. It is translated as CASSLEPGGAVTGELFF. The chain carries TRBV5-1 and TRBJ2-2, with 8 nucleotides matching TRBD1. This CDR3 is built from 17 residues. Germline V gene data show CDR1 as SGHRS and CDR2 as YFSETQ. Germline trimming cut 0 bases from V and 5 bases from J; bases unmatched to any gene: 9.

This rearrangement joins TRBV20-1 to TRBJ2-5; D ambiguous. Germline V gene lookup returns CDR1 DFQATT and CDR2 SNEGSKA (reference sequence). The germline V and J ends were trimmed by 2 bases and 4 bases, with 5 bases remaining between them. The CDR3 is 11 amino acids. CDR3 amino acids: CSARIAETQYF. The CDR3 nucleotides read TGCAGTGCTAGAATAGCAGAGACCCAGTACTTC.

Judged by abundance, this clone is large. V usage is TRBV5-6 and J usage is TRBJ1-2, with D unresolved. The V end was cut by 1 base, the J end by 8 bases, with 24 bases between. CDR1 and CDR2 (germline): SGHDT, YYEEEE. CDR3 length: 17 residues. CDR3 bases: TGTGCCAGCAGCTTGATTAGTGGTGACCCGAACGCTAGGGGCTACACCTTC. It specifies CASSLISGDPNARGYTF.

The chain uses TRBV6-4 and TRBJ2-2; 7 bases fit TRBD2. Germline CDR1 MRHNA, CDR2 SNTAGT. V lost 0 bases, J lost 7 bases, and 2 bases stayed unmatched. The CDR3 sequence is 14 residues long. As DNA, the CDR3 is TGTGCCAGCAGTGACTCGGGGGGGATCGGGGAGCTGTTTTTT. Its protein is CASSDSGGIGELFF.

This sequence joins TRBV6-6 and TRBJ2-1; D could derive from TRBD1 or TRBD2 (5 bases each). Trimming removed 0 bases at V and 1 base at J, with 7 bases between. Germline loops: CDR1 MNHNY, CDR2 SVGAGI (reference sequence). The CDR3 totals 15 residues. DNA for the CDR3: TGTGCCAGCAGTTACTCGGGACCATCCTACAATGAGCAGTTCTTC. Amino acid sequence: CASSYSGPSYNEQFF.

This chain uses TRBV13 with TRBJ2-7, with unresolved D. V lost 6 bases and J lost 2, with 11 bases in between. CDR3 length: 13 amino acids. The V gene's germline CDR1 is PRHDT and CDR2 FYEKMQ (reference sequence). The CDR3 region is CASSYRRTYEQYF. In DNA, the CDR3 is TGTGCCAGCAGTTACAGACGGACCTACGAGCAGTACTTC.

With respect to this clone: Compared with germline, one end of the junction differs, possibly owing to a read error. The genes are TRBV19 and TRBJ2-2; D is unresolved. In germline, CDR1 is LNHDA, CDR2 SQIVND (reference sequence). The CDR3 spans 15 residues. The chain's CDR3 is CAGSWKASNTGELFF. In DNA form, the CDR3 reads TGTGCCGGTAGTTGGAAAGCATCGAACACCGGGGAGCTGTTTTTT.

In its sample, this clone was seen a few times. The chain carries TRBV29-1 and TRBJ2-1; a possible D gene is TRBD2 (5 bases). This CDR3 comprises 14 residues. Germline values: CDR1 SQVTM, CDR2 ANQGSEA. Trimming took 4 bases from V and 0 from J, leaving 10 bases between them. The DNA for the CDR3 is TGCAGCGTTGCCAGACGGGGCTCCTACAATGAGCAGTTCTTC. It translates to CSVARRGSYNEQFF.

The CDR3 spells CASSSTYEQYF. In DNA form, the CDR3 reads TGCGCCAGCAGCTCCACTTACGAGCAGTACTTC. V is TRBV10-2 and J is TRBJ2-5; no definite D call. The J call may be wrong; the DNA end is better matched by TRBJ2-7. The CDR3 sequence is 11 residues long. Germline loops: CDR1 WSHSY, CDR2 SAAADI.

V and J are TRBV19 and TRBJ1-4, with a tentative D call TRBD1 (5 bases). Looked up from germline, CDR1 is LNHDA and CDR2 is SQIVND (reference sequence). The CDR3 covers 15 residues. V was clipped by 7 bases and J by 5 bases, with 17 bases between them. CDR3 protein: CASNPTGGTNEKLFF. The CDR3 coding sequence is TGTGCCAGTAATCCCACCGGGGGAACAAATGAAAAACTGTTTTTT.

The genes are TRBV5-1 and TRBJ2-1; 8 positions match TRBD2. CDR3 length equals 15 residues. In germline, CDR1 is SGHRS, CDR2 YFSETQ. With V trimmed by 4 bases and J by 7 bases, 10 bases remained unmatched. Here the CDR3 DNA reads TGCGCCAGCAGCCCCGCCGGGGGGGGCAGGAATGAGCAGTTCTTC. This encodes CASSPAGGGRNEQFF. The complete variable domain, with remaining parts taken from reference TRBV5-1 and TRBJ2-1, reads KAGVTQTPRYLIKTRGQQVTLSCSPISGHRSVSWYQQTPGQGLQFLFEYFSETQRNKGNFPGRFSGRQFSNSRSEMNVSTLELGDSALYLCASSPAGGGRNEQFFGPGTRLTVL.

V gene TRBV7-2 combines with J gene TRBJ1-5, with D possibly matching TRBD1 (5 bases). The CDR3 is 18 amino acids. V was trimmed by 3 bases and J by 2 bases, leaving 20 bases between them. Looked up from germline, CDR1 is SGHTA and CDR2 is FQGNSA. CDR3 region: CASSLRAGLVGGNQPQHF. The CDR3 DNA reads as TGTGCCAGCAGCTTGAGGGCAGGGCTGGTAGGAGGCAATCAGCCCCAGCATTTT.

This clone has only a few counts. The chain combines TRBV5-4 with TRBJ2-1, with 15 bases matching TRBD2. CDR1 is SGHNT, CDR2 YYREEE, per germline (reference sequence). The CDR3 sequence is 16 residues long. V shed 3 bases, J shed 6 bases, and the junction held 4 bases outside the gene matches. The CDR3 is CASSWGLAGGFNEQFF. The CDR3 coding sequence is TGTGCCAGCAGCTGGGGACTAGCGGGAGGTTTCAATGAGCAGTTCTTC.

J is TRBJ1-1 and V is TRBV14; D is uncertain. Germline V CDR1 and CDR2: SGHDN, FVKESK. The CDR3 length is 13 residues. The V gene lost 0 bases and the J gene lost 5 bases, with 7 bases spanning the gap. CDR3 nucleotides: TGTGCCAGCAGCCAAGATTATCTGACTGAAGCTTTCTTT. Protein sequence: CASSQDYLTEAFF. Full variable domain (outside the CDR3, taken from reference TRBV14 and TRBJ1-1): EAGVTQFPSHSVIEKGQTVTLRCDPISGHDNLYWYRRVMGKEIKFLLHFVKESKQDESGMPNNRFLAERTGGTYSTLKVQPAELEDSGVYFCASSQDYLTEAFFGQGTRLTVV.

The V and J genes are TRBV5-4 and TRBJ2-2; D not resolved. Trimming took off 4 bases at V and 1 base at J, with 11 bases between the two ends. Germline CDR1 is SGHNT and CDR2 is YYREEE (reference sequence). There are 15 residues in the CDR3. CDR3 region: CASSPRTENTGELFF. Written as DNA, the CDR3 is TGTGCCAGCAGCCCCCGGACGGAGAACACCGGGGAGCTGTTTTTT.

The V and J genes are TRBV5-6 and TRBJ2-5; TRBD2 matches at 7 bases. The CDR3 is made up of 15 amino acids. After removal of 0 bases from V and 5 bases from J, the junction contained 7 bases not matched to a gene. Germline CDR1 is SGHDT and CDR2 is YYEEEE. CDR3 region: CASSLVSGGVETQYF. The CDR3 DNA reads TGTGCCAGCAGCTTGGTATCGGGAGGTGTGGAGACCCAGTACTTC.

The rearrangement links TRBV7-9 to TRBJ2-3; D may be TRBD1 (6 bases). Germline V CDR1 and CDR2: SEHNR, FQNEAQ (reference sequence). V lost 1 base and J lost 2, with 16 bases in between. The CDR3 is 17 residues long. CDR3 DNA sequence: TGTGCCAGCAGCTTAGGGACAGCTCTTATGACCACAGATACGCAGTATTTT. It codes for CASSLGTALMTTDTQYF.

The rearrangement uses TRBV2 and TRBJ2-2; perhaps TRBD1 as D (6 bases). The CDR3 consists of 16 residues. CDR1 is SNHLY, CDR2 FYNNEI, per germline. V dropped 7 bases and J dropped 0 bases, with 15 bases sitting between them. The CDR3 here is CASTKQGPANTGELFF. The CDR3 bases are TGTGCCAGCACGAAACAGGGTCCAGCGAACACCGGGGAGCTGTTTTTT.

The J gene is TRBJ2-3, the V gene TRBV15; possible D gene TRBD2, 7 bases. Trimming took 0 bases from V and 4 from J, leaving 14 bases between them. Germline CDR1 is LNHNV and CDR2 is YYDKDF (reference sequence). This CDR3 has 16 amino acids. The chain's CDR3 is CATSREGGGRADTQYF. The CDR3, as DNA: TGTGCCACCAGCAGAGAGGGGGGGGGCCGAGCAGATACGCAGTATTTT. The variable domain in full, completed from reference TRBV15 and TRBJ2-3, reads DAMVIQNPRYQVTQFGKPVTLSCSQTLNHNVMYWYQQKSSQAPKLLFHYYDKDFNNEADTPDNFQSRRPNTSFCFLDIRSPGLGDTAMYLCATSREGGGRADTQYFGPGTRLTVL.

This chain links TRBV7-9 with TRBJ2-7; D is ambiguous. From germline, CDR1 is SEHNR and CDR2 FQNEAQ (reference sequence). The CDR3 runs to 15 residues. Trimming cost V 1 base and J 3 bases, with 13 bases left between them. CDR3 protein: CASSLESGASYEQYF. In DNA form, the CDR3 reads TGTGCCAGCAGCTTAGAGTCTGGAGCAAGCTACGAGCAGTACTTC.

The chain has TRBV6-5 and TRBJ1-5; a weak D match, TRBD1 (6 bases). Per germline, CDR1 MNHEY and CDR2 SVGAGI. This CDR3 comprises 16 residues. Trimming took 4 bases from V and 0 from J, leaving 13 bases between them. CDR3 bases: TGTGCCAGCAGTTCCACAGGGTTTTATAGCAATCAGCCCCAGCATTTT. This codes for CASSSTGFYSNQPQHF.

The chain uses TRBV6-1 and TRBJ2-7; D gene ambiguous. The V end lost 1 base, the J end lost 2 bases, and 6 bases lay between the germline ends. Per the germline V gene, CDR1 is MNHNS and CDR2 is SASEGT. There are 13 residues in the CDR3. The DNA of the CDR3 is TGTGCCAGCAGTGAAGTAATCGCCTACGAGCAGTACTTC. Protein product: CASSEVIAYEQYF.

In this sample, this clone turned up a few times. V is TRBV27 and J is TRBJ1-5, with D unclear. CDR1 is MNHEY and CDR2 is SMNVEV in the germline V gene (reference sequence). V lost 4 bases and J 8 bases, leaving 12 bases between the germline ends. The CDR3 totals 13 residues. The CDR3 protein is CASSSAAQEPQHF. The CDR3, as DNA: TGTGCCAGCAGTTCGGCCGCGCAGGAGCCCCAGCATTTT.

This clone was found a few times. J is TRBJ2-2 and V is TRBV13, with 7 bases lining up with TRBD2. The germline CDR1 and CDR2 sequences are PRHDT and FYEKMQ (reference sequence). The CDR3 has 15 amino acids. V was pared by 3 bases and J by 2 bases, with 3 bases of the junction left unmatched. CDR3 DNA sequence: TGTGCCAGCAGCTTCCGGGACTACAACACCGGGGAGCTGTTTTTT. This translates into CASSFRDYNTGELFF.

In DNA, the CDR3 is TGTGCCAGCAGCTTGGAGGGTCTTGCCTATGGCTACACCTTC. Amino acid sequence: CASSLEGLAYGYTF. The V gene is TRBV5-5, the J gene TRBJ1-2, with D hard to call. Germline CDR1 is SGHKS and CDR2 is YYEKEE (reference sequence). V was pared by 0 bases and J by 4 bases, with 10 bases between. This CDR3 contains 14 residues.

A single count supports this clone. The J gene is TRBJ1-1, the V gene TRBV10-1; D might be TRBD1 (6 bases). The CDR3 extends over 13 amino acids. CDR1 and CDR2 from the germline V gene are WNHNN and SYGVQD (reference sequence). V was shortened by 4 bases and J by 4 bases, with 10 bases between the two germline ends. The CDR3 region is CASSVAGVTEAFF. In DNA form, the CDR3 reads TGCGCCAGCAGTGTGGCAGGGGTCACTGAAGCTTTCTTT.

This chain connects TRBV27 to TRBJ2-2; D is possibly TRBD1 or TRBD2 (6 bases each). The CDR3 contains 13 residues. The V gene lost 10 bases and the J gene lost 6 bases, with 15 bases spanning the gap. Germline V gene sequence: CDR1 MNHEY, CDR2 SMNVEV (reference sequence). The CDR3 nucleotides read TGTGCCACCACGGGGGCACTAGCCGGGGAGCTGTTTTTT. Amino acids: CATTGALAGELFF.

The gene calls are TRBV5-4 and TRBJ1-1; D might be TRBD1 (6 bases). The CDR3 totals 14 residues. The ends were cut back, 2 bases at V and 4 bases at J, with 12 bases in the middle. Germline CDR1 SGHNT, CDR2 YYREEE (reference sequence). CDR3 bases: TGTGCCAGCAGCTTAGGGGGTGTGGTCACTGAAGCTTTCTTT. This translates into CASSLGGVVTEAFF.